This TCR beta chain was recorded in a study of blood T cell repertoires in COVID-19. Sequencing was performed with immunoSEQ multiplex PCR; in TCRdb, only in-frame clones are kept and a portion is missing. The repertoire holds approximately 190,000 clones, around 84% seen once, with about 20% in the top ten. Sequences were obtained from peripheral blood. The receptor comes from a human donor in a cohort sampled during active COVID-19.

CDR3 sequence: CASSPTGDLGEAFF. For the CDR3, the DNA is TGTGCCAGCTCTCCTACAGGGGATCTCGGTGAAGCTTTCTTT. This chain links TRBV18 with TRBJ1-1; 7 nucleotides agree with TRBD1. This CDR3 is built from 14 residues. Looked up from germline, CDR1 is KGHSH and CDR2 is LQKENI. V dropped 6 bases and J dropped 7; count of bases not matched to a gene: 11.